This T cell receptor beta chain was recorded in a study of T cell repertoires in cytomegalovirus infection. Background on the study: An indication of both CMV infection and matching HLA type came from public TCR beta signatures. Findings and caveats of the study: Carriers of CMV and the relevant HLA type were discriminated by public TCR beta frequency. Dominating the ex vivo response were TCR beta clonotypes that were CMV-specific and HLA-C-restricted.

MiXCR, applied by TCRdb to the reads, yields one record per CDR3 protein. This sample has about 180,000 distinct CDR3 sequences, with about 18% found just once. As for this clonotype: Its antigen is unknown.

The CDR3 totals 14 residues. Per germline, CDR1 MDHEN and CDR2 SYDVKM. The V gene lost 7 bases and the J gene lost 2 bases, with 15 bases spanning the gap. The V and J genes are TRBV28 and TRBJ2-7; D is possibly TRBD1 (6 bases). The sample taken for sequencing was CD8+ T cells from PBMCs. The receptor comes from a human donor in good health (CMV status not recorded). Some clones in this sample may be carry-over from other donors' samples. The CDR3 nucleotides read TGTGCCAGCACCCCCGCACAGGGTCCCTACGAGCAGTACTTC. Its translation is CASTPAQGPYEQYF. The variable domain in full, completed from reference TRBV28 and TRBJ2-7, reads DVKVTQSSRYLVKRTGEKVFLECVQDMDHENMFWYRQDPGLGLRLIYFSYDVKMKEKGDIPEGYSVSREKKERFSLILESASTNQTSMYLCASTPAQGPYEQYFGPGTRLTVT.